This T cell receptor beta chain was observed in a study of beta chain features in type 1 diabetes listed by TCRdb under 2018. Looking at the study overall: Mean age, gender distribution, total cell number and subset yield did not differ between patients and healthy donors. A total of roughly 98,000,000 sorted cells were examined across all samples, and a strong correlation was observed between cell number per subset and RNA yield. In the study, recently diagnosed type 1 diabetes patients and matched healthy donors were compared on the TCRB repertoires of their sorted circulating CD4+ T cell subsets. Naive and central memory subsets were obtained from all 30 or so donors, but regulatory and stem cell-like memory subsets were isolated from only 8 patients and roughly 8 healthy donors.

All of the isolated RNA was reverse transcribed with the High Capacity cDNA Reverse Transcription Kit, so expressed TCRB transcripts were sequenced. Deep immunoSEQ sequencing was performed on naive, central memory and regulatory T cell samples, with an average of roughly 3.3 million total reads per sample. After sorted cells were lysed in RLT buffer, RNA was extracted with DNase-treated RNeasy Micro or Mini kits, with the choice depending on cell number. Each cell subset was processed separately to prevent cross-contamination, with patient and healthy donor samples processed together. TCRB sequences were amplified from cDNA with the immunoSEQ multiplex PCR, producing 87-bp fragments spanning the CDR3 region. Sequencing of the amplicons was done on the Illumina HiSeq platform. The published analysis was carried out like this. PCR bias was computationally corrected using synthetic template baselines, reads within Hamming distance 2 were collapsed, and singletons that could not be merged were discarded. By aligning reads against IMGT, V, D and J genes, CDR3 length, and insertions or deletions at six rearrangement sites were assigned. Within each subset, clonotype counts were normalized to the number of sorted cells before true diversity and Gini coefficients were calculated with the tcR R package. The overlap coefficient, calculated on TCRB nucleotide sequences, was used to quantify repertoire sharing. Out-of-frame TCRB sequences from naive cells were analyzed as a proxy for the pre-selection repertoire. TCRdb mirrors the immuneACCESS table, restricted to in-frame sequences. Some clones are absent from its copies; in checked studies, under half trace to an unresolved V gene, and the reason for the others is unknown. The DNA was the basis for D and trimming; V, J and clone size are from that table. In this sample the table shows roughly 230,000 clones, about a tenth of which occur a single time. The top ten constitute approximately 0.017% of the sample.

Each donor gave one peripheral blood draw, approximately 120 mL on average, collected into heparinised tubes. A BD FACSAria II and a panel including CD45RO, CCR7, CD25, CD127, CD95 and CD27 were used to sort naive, central memory, regulatory and stem cell-like memory CD4+ T cells. Every sorted population had a purity above 95%. Right away, PBMCs were isolated by Lymphoprep density gradient centrifugation and were stained directly, with no culture step. So that batch effects would be minimized, each experiment stained and sorted samples in pairs, pairing one healthy donor with one patient. Trimming removed 2 bases from V and 0 bases from J, leaving 10 bases between the germline ends. The germline V gene (reference sequence) gives CDR1 as LNHDA and CDR2 as SQIVND. The CDR3 numbers 15 residues from cysteine through phenylalanine. Only CDR3 DNA remains: 45 bases, in frame from the first base. Overall study results and their limits: Type 1 diabetes patients showed a moderate but significant shortening of TCRB CDR3 length in all four CD4+ subsets. Because small numbers of individuals were included in the HLA sub-analyses, any influence of HLA type on TCRB rearrangement was left unresolved. Naive, central memory and regulatory TCRB repertoires appeared more similar among patients than among healthy donors. Patients with type 1 diabetes made fewer insertions and deleted more nucleotides at VDJ recombination sites, implying thymic rearrangement abnormalities. PCR might favor shorter templates, but patient and control samples were amplified and corrected together, so any skew would affect both groups equally. Sequencing cDNA rather than genomic DNA could over-represent highly expressing activated cells, although activation and CD3 levels did not differ between groups.

This clone was detected a few times. It has no known antigen specificity. No base-level quality is on record; no much larger clone is a single base apart. Sequenced material: naive CD4+ T cells from blood. This specimen's cell subset or site label, interpreted: true naive CD4+ T cells. The sequence is built from TRBV19 and TRBJ1-1; TRBD1 is perhaps the D gene, given 5 matching bases. The receptor comes from a man under 40 with type 1 diabetes. The CDR3 protein sequence reads: CASSILAGLNTEAFF. The nucleotide sequence reads as follows: TGTGCCAGTAGTATACTGGCAGGGTTGAACACTGAAGCTTTCTTT.